The 8 T cell receptor beta chains below all came from one sample that was sequenced in a study of tumor and adjacent non-tumor tissue in lung cancer. Three rounds of nested PCR, following a modified ARM-PCR protocol, produced the TCRbeta library. TCRdb independently ran MiXCR on the multiplex PCR reads; one entry per CDR3 protein. Of over 100,000 distinct CDR3 sequences in the sample, more than 70% were seen once. The template was RNA from unsorted bulk tissue. Source material: lung tumor tissue. The receptor set was obtained from a woman between 55 and 75 years old with non-small cell lung cancer.

This clonotype was seen at least ten times. V and J are TRBV4-3 and TRBJ2-5; TRBD2 might be the D (6 bases). V lost 1 base, J lost 4 bases, and 10 bases lay in between. The germline V gene encodes CDR1 LGHNA and CDR2 YSLEER. The CDR3 contains 14 residues. The CDR3 loop is CASSQVAGRETQYF. The DNA for the CDR3 is TGCGCCAGCAGCCAAGTTGCGGGACGAGAGACCCAGTACTTC.

Comments on this clonotype: The CDR3 carries no conserved terminal phenylalanine or tryptophan, so it likely arises from a read error. The limits of the CDR3 on the DNA are not certain, so only TCRdb's listed CDR3 is given. The gene calls are TRBV20-1 and TRBJ2-7; the listed D gene, TRBD1, was not tested against the DNA. The germline V gene encodes CDR1 DFQATT and CDR2 SNEGSKA (reference sequence). 11 amino acids form the CDR3, both terminal residues included. The CDR3 here is CSVPGPDEEYC.

This clonotype was found a few times. A much larger clone differs from this one at a single base, so this may be a read error. The V and J genes are TRBV20-1 and TRBJ2-7; D is uncertain. CDR3 length equals 13 residues. The V gene's germline CDR1 is DFQATT and CDR2 SNEGSKA (reference sequence). CDR3 residues: CGAEKIPRNEQYF. CDR3 DNA: TGCGGTGCCGAGAAAATACCTAGAAACGAGCAGTACTTC.

Notes on this clonotype: The missing conserved phenylalanine or tryptophan at the end of this CDR3 makes a read error likely. The CDR3 DNA reads as TGCGCCAGCAGCCAAGATGGGAGAGGGAATTACACTGAAGCTTTCTTA. It is translated as CASSQDGRGNYTEAFL. The chain uses TRBV4-3 and TRBJ1-1; no definite D call. Germline V gene data show CDR1 as LGHNA and CDR2 as YSLEER. Deletions cut 0 bases from V and 3 bases from J, with 14 bases between. The CDR3 length is 16 residues.

The chain links TRBV9 to TRBJ2-7, with D perhaps matching TRBD1 (5 bases). The germline V gene has CDR1 SGDLS and CDR2 YYNGEE. Trimming took 1 base from V and 3 from J, leaving 20 bases between them. This CDR3 contains 17 residues. In DNA, the CDR3 is TGTGCCAGCAGCGTATTACCCAACCAGGTAGGGGTCTACGAGCAGTACTTC. The encoded protein is CASSVLPNQVGVYEQYF.

As for this clonotype: In this CDR3 the conserved last residue, phenylalanine or tryptophan, is missing, so a read error is likely. The DNA is omitted, as the CDR3 cannot be located on it reliably, and the CDR3 follows TCRdb's listing. This rearrangement joins TRBV11-1 to TRBJ1-5. Per the germline V gene, CDR1 is SGHAT and CDR2 is FQDESV (reference sequence). Ends included, the CDR3 has 13 residues. The CDR3 spells CASSLVGGQPQHL.

In DNA, the CDR3 is TGTGCCAGCACCCGGGACATCTATGGCTACACCTTC. This gives the protein CASTRDIYGYTF. This chain joins TRBV28 and TRBJ1-2, with D tentatively TRBD1 (6 bases). Trimming removed 7 bases from V and 4 bases from J, with 10 bases in between. Germline V CDR1 and CDR2: MDHEN, SYDVKM. The CDR3 runs 12 residues.

As regards this clonotype: A read error may produce the germline difference seen at one junction end. The chain uses TRBV11-2 and TRBJ2-7; 8 nucleotides match TRBD1. CDR3 length equals 14 residues. Germline V CDR1 and CDR2: SGHAT, FQNNGV. CDR3 in DNA: TGTGCCAGCAGCTTATCCACCGGGACAGGCGACCAGTATTTC. Protein product: CASSLSTGTGDQYF.